The 3 T cell receptor beta chains in this list originate from one sample, sequenced in a study of blood T cell repertoires in COVID-19. The assay was immunoSEQ multiplex PCR, and TCRdb's table has in-frame clones only and misses some. Altogether 150,000 to 200,000 clones are present, 79% being singletons, with the ten largest covering 15% to 20%. Specimen: peripheral blood. The receptor set was obtained from a man aged 55-75 years with active or convalescent COVID-19.

The chain links TRBV5-6 to TRBJ2-5; D is possibly TRBD1 (5 bases). This CDR3 spans 16 amino acids. Germline V gene sequence: CDR1 SGHDT, CDR2 YYEEEE. The V gene lost 0 bases and the J gene lost 5 bases, with 17 bases spanning the gap. The CDR3 sequence is CASSLDRSLARETQYF. The CDR3 DNA is TGTGCCAGCAGCTTGGACAGGTCCCTCGCCCGGGAGACCCAGTACTTC.

CDR3 DNA: TGTGCCAGCAGGGACAACGACGAGCAGTACTTC. Translation: CASRDNDEQYF. This chain uses TRBV5-8 with TRBJ2-7; tentative D call: TRBD1 (5 bases). Trimming cost V 5 bases and J 5 bases, with 8 bases left between them. The CDR3 contains 11 residues. The germline V gene encodes CDR1 SGHTS and CDR2 YDEGEE. The variable domain in full, with the rest retrieved from reference TRBV5-8 and TRBJ2-7, is EAGVTQSPTHLIKTRGQQATLRCSPISGHTSVYWYQQALGLGLQFLLWYDEGEERNRGNFPPRFSGRQFPNYSSELNVNALELEDSALYLCASRDNDEQYFGPGTRLTVT.

The gene calls are TRBV3-1 (or the pseudogene TRBV3-2) and TRBJ1-1; TRBD1 might be the D (5 bases). Germline V gene lookup returns CDR1 LGHDT and CDR2 YNNKEL (reference sequence). V lost 0 bases, J lost 4 bases, and 12 bases lay in between. The CDR3 loop spans 15 amino acids. The CDR3 DNA reads as TGTGCCAGCAGCCAAGATCTGGGGGGGACCACTGAAGCTTTCTTT. It specifies CASSQDLGGTTEAFF.